This passage covers 10 T cell receptor beta chains from one sample sequenced in a study of blood T cells in healthy people across ages. Primed by a sample-barcoded 5' primer and a J-beta primer mix, a second PCR proceeded for about 6 to 12 cycles. TCRdb independently ran MiXCR on the 5' RACE reads; one entry per CDR3 protein. The repertoire holds about 1,500,000 distinct CDR3 sequences, with around 39% as singletons. The source material was blood. The source of these receptors is a woman aged 18-29 years in good health.

V usage is TRBV6-4 and J usage is TRBJ2-2; D may be TRBD1 or TRBD2 (5 bases each). Trimming cost V 8 bases and J 5 bases, with 18 bases left between them. Looked up from germline, CDR1 is MRHNA and CDR2 is SNTAGT. The CDR3 is 15 residues long. CDR3 nucleotide sequence: TGTGCCAGCTCCATGGTTGGGGACGGGACCGGGGAGCTGTTTTTT. Translation: CASSMVGDGTGELFF.

V and J are TRBV20-1 and TRBJ2-1, with 13 bases fitting TRBD2. The J call may be incorrect, as the DNA end agrees better with TRBJ2-7. The germline gives CDR1 DFQATT, CDR2 SNEGSKA (reference sequence). The CDR3 sequence is 15 residues long. The CDR3 bases are TGCAGTGCTCGGACTAGCGGGGGCTCCTACAATGAGCAGTACTTC. Translating gives CSARTSGGSYNEQYF.

This clonotype showed up just a few times. The chain is built from TRBV10-3 and TRBJ1-3; no definite D call. The CDR3 is 14 amino acids. The V gene lost 2 bases and the J gene lost 4 bases, with 9 bases spanning the gap. The V gene's germline CDR1 is ENHRY and CDR2 SYGVKD. CDR3 loop: CAISESTEGNTIYF. Here the CDR3 DNA reads TGTGCCATCAGTGAGAGTACAGAAGGAAACACCATATATTTT.

The chain couples TRBV28 to TRBJ2-5, with D unresolved. This CDR3 is built from 12 residues. The germline V gene encodes CDR1 MDHEN and CDR2 SYDVKM. The CDR3 sequence: CVCKGRGETQYF. CDR3 nucleotide sequence: TGTGTGTGCAAAGGGCGAGGAGAGACCCAGTACTTC.

In its sample, this clonotype was seen a few times. This chain links TRBV4-1 with TRBJ1-1, with TRBD1 as a possible D gene (6 bases). CDR1 is MGHRA, CDR2 YSYEKL, per germline. V was cut by 1 base and J by 0 bases, with 9 bases left in between. The CDR3 has 15 residues. Here the CDR3 reads CASSQVQGMNTEAFF. The CDR3 bases are TGCGCCAGCAGCCAAGTGCAGGGGATGAACACTGAAGCTTTCTTT.

The V and J genes are TRBV3-1 and TRBJ2-1; D unclear. CDR1 and CDR2 from the germline V gene are LGHDT and YNNKEL (reference sequence). The germline V and J ends were trimmed by 2 bases and 0 bases, with 17 bases remaining between them. The CDR3 contains 18 residues. CDR3 sequence: CASSQRTLGISSYNEQFF. The CDR3, as DNA: TGTGCCAGCAGCCAACGTACCCTAGGGATCAGCTCCTACAATGAGCAGTTCTTC.

V gene TRBV12-3 or TRBV12-4 combines with J gene TRBJ2-5, with 9 bases fitting TRBD2. The CDR3 covers 15 residues. V shed 6 bases and J 1 base; nucleotides not matched to a gene: 6. The CDR3 spells CASSRRREGQETQYF. The CDR3 DNA sequence: TGTGCCAGCAGCCGTCGGCGGGAGGGCCAAGAGACCCAGTACTTC.

Concerning this clonotype: A much more abundant neighbour one base away suggests this may be a read error. The J gene is TRBJ1-2, the V gene TRBV28; 7 bases are shared with TRBD1. The CDR3 has 15 amino acids. The trim removed 6 bases at V and 4 bases at J, leaving 11 bases unmatched. The germline CDR1 and CDR2 sequences are MDHEN and SYDVKM. CDR3 coding DNA: TGTGCCAGCAGCTACAGAGACAACAGGGGCTATGGCTACACCTTC. As protein: CASSYRDNRGYGYTF.

This clonotype has a handful of counts. A read error is possible here, since a much larger clone lies one base away. The rearrangement uses TRBV27 and TRBJ2-7, with 10 bases that match TRBD1. The CDR3 is 13 amino acids. With 6 bases clipped from V and 3 bases from J, the junction kept 2 bases outside the gene matches. CDR1 MNHEY and CDR2 SMNVEV come from the germline V gene (reference sequence). In DNA, the CDR3 is TGTGCCAGCAGGCGGGACAGGGGCTACGAGCAGTACTTC. Encoded protein: CASRRDRGYEQYF.

Turning to this clonotype: At one end, the junction sequence differs from germline, possibly due to a read error. The chain is built from TRBV5-1 and TRBJ2-3; TRBD1 matches 7 bases. CDR1 SGHRS and CDR2 YFSETQ come from the germline V gene. This CDR3 comprises 14 residues. The CDR3, as DNA: TGCGCCAGCAGCCCAGGGGGTGACGCAGATATGCAGTATTTT. Encoded protein: CASSPGGDADMQYF.